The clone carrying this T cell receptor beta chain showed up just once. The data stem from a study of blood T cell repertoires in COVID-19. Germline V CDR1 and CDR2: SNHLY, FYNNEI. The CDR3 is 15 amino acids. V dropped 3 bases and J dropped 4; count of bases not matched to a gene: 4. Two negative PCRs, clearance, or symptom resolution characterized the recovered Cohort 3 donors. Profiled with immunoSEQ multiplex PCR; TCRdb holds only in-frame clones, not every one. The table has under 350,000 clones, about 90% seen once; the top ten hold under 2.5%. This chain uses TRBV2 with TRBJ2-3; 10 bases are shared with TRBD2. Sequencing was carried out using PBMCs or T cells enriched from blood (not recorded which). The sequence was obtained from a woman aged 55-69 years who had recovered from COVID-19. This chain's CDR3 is CASSDTSGIPDTQYF. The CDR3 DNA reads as TGTGCCAGCAGTGATACTAGCGGGATCCCAGATACGCAGTATTTT.